This T cell receptor beta chain was recorded in a study of cytomegalovirus exposure and HLA in healthy donors. The study's findings and limits: The majority of TCR sequences were rare, yet some public TCRs appeared in many donors.

13 Jbeta primers and 60 Vbeta primers were used for the PCR. Using immunoSEQ multiplex PCR, the repertoire was profiled, and TCRdb retains in-frame clones only, with some absent. The sample carries over 150,000 clones, 75% to 85% recorded once. Trimming pared 4 bases from V and 4 bases from J, leaving 12 bases between. The germline V gene has CDR1 SGHDT and CDR2 YYEEEE. This CDR3 comprises 13 residues. In regard to this clone: No antigen is known for it.

This clonotype was sampled from a man aged 25 to 45 in good health and CMV-seropositive. The sample consisted of PBMCs. The J gene is TRBJ2-7, the V gene TRBV5-6, with D maybe TRBD1 (6 bases). CDR3 sequence (DNA): TGTGCCAGCAGCCGGGACACAAGTTACGAGCAGTACTTC. Amino acid sequence: CASSRDTSYEQYF.